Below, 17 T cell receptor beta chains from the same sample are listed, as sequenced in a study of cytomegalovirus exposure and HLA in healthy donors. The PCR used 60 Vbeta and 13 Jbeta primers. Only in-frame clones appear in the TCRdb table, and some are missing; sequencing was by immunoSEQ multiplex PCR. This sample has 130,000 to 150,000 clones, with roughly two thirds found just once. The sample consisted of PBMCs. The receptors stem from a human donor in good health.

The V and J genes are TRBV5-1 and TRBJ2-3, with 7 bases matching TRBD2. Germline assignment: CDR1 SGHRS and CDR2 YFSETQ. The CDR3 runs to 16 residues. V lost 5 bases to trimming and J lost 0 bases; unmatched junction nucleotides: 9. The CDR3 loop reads CASSSRGSGSTDTQYF. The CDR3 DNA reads TGCGCCAGCAGTTCCCGAGGTAGCGGGAGCACAGATACGCAGTATTTT.

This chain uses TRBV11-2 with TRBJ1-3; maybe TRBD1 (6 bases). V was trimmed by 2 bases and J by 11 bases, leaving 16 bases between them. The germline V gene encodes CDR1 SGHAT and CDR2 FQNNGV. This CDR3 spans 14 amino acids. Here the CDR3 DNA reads TGTGCCAGCAGCTTAATGGGGGCCGAACTCTCCATATATTTT. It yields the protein CASSLMGAELSIYF.

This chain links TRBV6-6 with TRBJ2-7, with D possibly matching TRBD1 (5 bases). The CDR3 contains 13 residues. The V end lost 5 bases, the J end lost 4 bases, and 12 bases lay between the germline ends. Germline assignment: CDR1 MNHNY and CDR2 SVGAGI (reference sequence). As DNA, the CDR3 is TGTGCCAGCAGTAGACAGTTCGGTTACGAGCAGTACTTC. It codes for CASSRQFGYEQYF.

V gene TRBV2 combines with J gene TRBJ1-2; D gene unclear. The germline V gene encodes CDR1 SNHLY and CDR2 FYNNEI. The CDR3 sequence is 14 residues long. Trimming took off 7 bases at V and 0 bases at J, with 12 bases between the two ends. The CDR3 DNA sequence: TGTGCCAGCAATTTTAGGAGAGCTAACTATGGCTACACCTTC. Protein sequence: CASNFRRANYGYTF.

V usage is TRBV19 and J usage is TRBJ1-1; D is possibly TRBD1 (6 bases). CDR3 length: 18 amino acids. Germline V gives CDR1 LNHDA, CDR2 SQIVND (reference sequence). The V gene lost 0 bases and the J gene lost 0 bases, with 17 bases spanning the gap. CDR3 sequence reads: CASSIDPGGGIMNTEAFF. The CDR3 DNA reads TGTGCCAGTAGTATAGATCCGGGAGGGGGGATCATGAACACTGAAGCTTTCTTT.

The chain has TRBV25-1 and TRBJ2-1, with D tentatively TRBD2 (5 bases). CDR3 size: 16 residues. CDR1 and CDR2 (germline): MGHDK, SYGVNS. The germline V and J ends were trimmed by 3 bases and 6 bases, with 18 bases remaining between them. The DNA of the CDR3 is TGTGCCAGCAGTGATTCGCGGGCAGCCCGGCCCAATGAGCAGTTCTTC. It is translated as CASSDSRAARPNEQFF.

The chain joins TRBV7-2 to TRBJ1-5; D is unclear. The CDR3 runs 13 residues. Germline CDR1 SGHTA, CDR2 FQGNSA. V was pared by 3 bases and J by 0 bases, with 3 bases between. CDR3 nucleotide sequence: TGTGCCAGCAGCTTGAGTAGCAATCAGCCCCAGCATTTT. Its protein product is CASSLSSNQPQHF.

CDR3 DNA sequence: TGTGCCAGCAGCCCCCGGGACAGGGGAGGAACTGAAGCTTTCTTT. Its translation: CASSPRDRGGTEAFF. This rearrangement joins TRBV9 to TRBJ1-1; 10 nucleotides align to TRBD1. V lost 4 bases to trimming and J lost 5 bases; unmatched junction nucleotides: 8. This CDR3 contains 15 residues. CDR1 and CDR2 from the germline V gene are SGDLS and YYNGEE.

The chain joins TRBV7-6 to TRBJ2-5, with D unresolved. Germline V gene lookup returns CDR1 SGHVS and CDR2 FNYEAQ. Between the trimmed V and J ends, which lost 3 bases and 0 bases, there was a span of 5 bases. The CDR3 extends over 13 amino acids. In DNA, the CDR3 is TGTGCCAGCAGCTTCAGTGACCAAGAGACCCAGTACTTC. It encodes CASSFSDQETQYF. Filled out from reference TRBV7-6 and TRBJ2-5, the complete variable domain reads GAGVSQSPRYKVTKRGQDVALRCDPISGHVSLYWYRQALGQGPEFLTYFNYEAQQDKSGLPNDRFSAERPEGSISTLTIQRTEQRDSAMYRCASSFSDQETQYFGPGTRLLVL.

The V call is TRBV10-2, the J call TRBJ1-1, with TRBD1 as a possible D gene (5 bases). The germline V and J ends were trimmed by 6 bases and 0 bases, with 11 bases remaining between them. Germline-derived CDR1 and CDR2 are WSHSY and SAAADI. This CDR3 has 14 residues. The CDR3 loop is CASRAGPLNTEAFF. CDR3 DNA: TGCGCCAGCAGGGCGGGACCCTTGAACACTGAAGCTTTCTTT.

The CDR3 sequence is CASSSRDRGTEQYF. DNA for the CDR3: TGTGCCAGTAGTAGCCGGGACAGGGGGACCGAGCAGTACTTC. This chain connects TRBV19 to TRBJ2-7, with 11 bases identical to TRBD1. Trimming removed 4 bases from V and 6 bases from J; junction bases left unmatched: 5. Germline-derived CDR1 and CDR2 are LNHDA and SQIVND (reference sequence). The CDR3 covers 14 residues.

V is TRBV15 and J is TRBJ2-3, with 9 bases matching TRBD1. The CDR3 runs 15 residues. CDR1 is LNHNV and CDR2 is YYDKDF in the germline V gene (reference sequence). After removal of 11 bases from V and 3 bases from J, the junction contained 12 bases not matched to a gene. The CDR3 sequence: CAAGRGGQGTDTQYF. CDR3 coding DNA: TGTGCCGCTGGACGGGGTGGACAGGGGACAGATACGCAGTATTTT. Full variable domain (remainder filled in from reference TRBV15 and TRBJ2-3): DAMVIQNPRYQVTQFGKPVTLSCSQTLNHNVMYWYQQKSSQAPKLLFHYYDKDFNNEADTPDNFQSRRPNTSFCFLDIRSPGLGDTAMYLCAAGRGGQGTDTQYFGPGTRLTVL.

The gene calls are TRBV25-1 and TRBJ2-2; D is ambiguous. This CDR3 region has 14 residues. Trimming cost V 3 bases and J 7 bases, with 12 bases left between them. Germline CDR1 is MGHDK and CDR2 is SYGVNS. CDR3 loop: CASSEEHRGGELFF. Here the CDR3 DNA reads TGTGCCAGCAGTGAGGAGCATCGTGGCGGGGAGCTGTTTTTT.

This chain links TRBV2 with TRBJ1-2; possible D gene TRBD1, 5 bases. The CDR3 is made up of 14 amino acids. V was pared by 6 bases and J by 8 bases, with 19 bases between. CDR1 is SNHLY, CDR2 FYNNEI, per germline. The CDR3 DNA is TGTGCCAGCAGACGACATCTAGGGGAGGCGGGCTACACCTTC. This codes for CASRRHLGEAGYTF.

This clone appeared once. The CDR3 nucleotides are TGTGCCAGCAGCAAGACCCCGGGACAGGCTTTCTACGAGCAGTACTTC. Protein product: CASSKTPGQAFYEQYF. This chain uses TRBV27 with TRBJ2-7, with 8 bases identical to TRBD1. CDR3 length equals 16 residues. V was pared by 6 bases and J by 3 bases, with 13 bases of the junction left unmatched. CDR1 is MNHEY and CDR2 is SMNVEV in the germline V gene (reference sequence).

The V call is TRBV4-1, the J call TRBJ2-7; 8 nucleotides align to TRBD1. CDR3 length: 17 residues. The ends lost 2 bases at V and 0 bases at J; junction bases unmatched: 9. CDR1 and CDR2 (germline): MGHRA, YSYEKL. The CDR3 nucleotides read TGCGCCAGCAGCCAATTGCAGGGGGCGGTCAGCTCCTACGAGCAGTACTTC. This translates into CASSQLQGAVSSYEQYF.

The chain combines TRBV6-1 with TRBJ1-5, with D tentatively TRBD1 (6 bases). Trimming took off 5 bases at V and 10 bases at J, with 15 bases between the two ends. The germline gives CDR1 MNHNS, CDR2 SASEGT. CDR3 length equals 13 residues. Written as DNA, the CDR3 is TGTGCCAGCAGTCTTGGACAGACATATCCCCAGCATTTT. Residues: CASSLGQTYPQHF.